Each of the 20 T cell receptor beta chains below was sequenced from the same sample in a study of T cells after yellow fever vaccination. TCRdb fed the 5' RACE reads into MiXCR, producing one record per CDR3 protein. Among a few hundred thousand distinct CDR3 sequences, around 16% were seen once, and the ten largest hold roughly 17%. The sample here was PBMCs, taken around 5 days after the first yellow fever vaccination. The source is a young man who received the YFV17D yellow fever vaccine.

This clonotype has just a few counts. The DNA of the CDR3 is TGCGCCAGCAGCTTTAGCGGAGACAATGAGCAGTTCTTC. Translated, it gives CASSFSGDNEQFF. V usage is TRBV5-1 and J usage is TRBJ2-1; TRBD2 might be the D (6 bases). This CDR3 spans 13 amino acids. Trimming took off 2 bases at V and 5 bases at J, with 8 bases between the two ends. Germline V gene sequence: CDR1 SGHRS, CDR2 YFSETQ.

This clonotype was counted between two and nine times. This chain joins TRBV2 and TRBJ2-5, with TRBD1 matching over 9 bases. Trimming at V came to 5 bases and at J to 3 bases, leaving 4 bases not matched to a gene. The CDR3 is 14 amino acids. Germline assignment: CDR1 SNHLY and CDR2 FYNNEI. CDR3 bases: TGTGCCAGCAGTCAACAGGGGGCGGAAGAGACCCAGTACTTC. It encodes CASSQQGAEETQYF.

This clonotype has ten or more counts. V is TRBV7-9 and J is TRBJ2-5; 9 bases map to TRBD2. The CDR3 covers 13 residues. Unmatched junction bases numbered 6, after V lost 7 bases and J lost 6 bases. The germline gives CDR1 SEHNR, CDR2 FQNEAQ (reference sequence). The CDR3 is CASTLAGIQTQYF. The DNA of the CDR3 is TGTGCCAGCACCCTAGCGGGGATTCAGACCCAGTACTTC.

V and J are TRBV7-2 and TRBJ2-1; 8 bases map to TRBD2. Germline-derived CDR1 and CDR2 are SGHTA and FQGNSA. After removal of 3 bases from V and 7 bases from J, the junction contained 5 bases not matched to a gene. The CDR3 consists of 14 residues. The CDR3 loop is CASSFAGGGNEQFF. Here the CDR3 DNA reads TGTGCCAGCAGCTTCGCGGGGGGTGGAAATGAGCAGTTCTTC.

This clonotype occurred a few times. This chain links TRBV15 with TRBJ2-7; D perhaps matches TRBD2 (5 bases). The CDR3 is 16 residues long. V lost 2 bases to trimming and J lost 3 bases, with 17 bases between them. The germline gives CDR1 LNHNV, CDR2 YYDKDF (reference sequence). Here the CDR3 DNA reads TGTGCCACCAGCAGAACCGGGGTTGTTTCGTACTACGAGCAGTACGTC. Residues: CATSRTGVVSYYEQYV.

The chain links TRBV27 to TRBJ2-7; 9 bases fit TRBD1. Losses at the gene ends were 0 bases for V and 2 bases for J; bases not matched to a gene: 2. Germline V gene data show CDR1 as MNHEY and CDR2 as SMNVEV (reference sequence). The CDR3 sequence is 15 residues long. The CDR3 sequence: CASSLSGQGAYEQYV. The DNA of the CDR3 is TGTGCCAGCAGTTTATCGGGACAGGGAGCCTACGAGCAGTACGTC.

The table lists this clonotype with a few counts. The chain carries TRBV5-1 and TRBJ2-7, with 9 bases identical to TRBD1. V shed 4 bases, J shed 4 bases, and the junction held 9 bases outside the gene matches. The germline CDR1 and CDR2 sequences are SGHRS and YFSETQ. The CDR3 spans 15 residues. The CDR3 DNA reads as TGCGCCAGCAGCACCCCGGACAGGGGAGGATACGAGCAGTACTTC. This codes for CASSTPDRGGYEQYF.

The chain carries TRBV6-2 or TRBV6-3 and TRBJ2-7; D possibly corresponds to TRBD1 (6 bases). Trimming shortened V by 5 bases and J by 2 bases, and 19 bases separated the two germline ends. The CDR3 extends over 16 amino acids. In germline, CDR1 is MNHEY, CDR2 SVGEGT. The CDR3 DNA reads TGTGCCAGCAGTGACTACGAAATTACAGGGACCTACGAGCAGTACGTC. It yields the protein CASSDYEITGTYEQYV.

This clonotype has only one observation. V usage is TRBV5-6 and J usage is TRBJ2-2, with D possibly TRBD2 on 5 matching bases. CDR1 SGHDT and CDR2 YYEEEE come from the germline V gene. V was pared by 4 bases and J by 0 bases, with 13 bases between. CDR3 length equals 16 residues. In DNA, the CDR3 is TGTGCCAGCAGCGGACTTAGCGTCGCGAACACCGGGGAGCTGTTTTTT. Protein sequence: CASSGLSVANTGELFF.

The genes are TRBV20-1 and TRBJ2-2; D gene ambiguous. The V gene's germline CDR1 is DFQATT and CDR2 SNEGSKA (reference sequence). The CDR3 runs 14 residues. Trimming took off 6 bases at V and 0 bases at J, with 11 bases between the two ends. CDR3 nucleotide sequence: TGCAGTGCCCGCTCGCTAGCGAACACCGGGGAGCTGTTTTTT. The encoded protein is CSARSLANTGELFF.

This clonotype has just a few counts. The CDR3 region is CASSSAGNTIYF. The DNA of the CDR3 is TGTGCCAGCAGCTCGGCGGGAAACACCATATATTTT. The chain is built from TRBV9 and TRBJ1-3; unclear D gene. This CDR3 region has 12 residues. Germline values: CDR1 SGDLS, CDR2 YYNGEE. V was cut by 4 bases and J by 4 bases, with 6 bases left in between.

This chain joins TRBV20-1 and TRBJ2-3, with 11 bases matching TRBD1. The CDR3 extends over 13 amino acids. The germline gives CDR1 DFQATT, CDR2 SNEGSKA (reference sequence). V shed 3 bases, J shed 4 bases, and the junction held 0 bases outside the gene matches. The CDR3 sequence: CSARGQGADTQYF. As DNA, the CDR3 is TGCAGTGCTAGGGGACAGGGGGCAGATACGCAGTATTTT.

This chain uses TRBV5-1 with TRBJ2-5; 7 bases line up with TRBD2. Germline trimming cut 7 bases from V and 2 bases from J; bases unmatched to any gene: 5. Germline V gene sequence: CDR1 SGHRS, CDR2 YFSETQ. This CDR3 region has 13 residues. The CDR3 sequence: CASRQRGQETQYF. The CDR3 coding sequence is TGCGCCAGCCGACAGCGGGGACAAGAGACCCAGTACTTC.

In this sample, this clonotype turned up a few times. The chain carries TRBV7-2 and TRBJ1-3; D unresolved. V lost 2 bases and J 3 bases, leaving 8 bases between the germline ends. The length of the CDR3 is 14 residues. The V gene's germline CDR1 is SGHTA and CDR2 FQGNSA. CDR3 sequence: CASSLLGFGNTIYF. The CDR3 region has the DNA TGTGCCAGCAGCTTACTCGGCTTTGGAAACACCATATATTTT.

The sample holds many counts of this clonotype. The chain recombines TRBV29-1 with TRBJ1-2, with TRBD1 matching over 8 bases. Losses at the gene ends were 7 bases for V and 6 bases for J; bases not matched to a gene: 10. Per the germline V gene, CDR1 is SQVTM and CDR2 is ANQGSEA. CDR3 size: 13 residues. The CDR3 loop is CSGKSGQGDGYTF. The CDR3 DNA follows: TGCAGCGGAAAATCCGGACAGGGCGATGGCTACACCTTC.

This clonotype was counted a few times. CDR3: CSARDIRTEVYEQYF. DNA of the CDR3: TGCAGTGCTAGAGACATCCGGACAGAAGTCTACGAGCAGTACTTC. This chain links TRBV20-1 with TRBJ2-7; perhaps TRBD1 as D (6 bases). V was cut by 0 bases and J by 3 bases, with 15 bases left in between. The CDR3 has 15 amino acids. Per germline, CDR1 DFQATT and CDR2 SNEGSKA (reference sequence).

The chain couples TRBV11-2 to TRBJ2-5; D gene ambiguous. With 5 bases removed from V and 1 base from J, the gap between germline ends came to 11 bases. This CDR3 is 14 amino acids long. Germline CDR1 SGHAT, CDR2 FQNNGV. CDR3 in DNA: TGTGCCAGCAGCCGGAGACTCCCCCAAGAGACCCAGTACTTC. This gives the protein CASSRRLPQETQYF.

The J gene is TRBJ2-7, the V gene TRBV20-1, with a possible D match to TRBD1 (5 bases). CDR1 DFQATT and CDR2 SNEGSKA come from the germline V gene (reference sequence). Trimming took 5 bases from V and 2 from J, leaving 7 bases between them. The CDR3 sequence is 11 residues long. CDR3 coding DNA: TGCAGTGCTGCCAGGGCCTACGAGCAGTACTTC. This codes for CSAARAYEQYF.

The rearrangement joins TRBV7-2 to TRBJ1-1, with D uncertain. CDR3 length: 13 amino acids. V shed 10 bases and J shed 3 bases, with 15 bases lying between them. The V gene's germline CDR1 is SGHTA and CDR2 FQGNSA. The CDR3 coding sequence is TGTGCCACCCGGAGTCAAGTTGACACTGAAGCTTTCTTT. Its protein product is CATRSQVDTEAFF.

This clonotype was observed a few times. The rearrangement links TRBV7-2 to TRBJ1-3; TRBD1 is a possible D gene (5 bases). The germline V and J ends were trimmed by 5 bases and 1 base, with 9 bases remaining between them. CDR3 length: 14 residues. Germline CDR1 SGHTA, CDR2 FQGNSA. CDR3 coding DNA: TGTGCCAGCAGCCCGGGACTTTCTGGAAACACCATATATTTT. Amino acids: CASSPGLSGNTIYF.